This T cell receptor (beta chain) was captured in a study of T cells in Graves' hyperthyroidism and ophthalmopathy. The CDR3 has 16 residues. Per the germline V gene, CDR1 is SGDLS and CDR2 is YYNGEE. The sample holds one count of this clonotype. Amplified TCR beta CDR3 regions derived from RNA transcripts. With the HTBI primer set, the TCR CDR3 went through a first round of RT-PCR. TCRdb ran MiXCR on the multiplex PCR reads and lists one entry per CDR3 protein. The sample shows about 420,000 distinct CDR3 sequences, about a sixth of them seen only once. The receptor was isolated from a woman under 30 with Graves' hyperthyroidism. The specimen sequenced was blood. This rearrangement joins TRBV9 to TRBJ2-1; D is possibly TRBD2 (6 bases). The J call may be incorrect, as the DNA end agrees better with TRBJ2-7. The CDR3 region is CASSVWAGSSYNEQYF. In nucleotides, the CDR3 is TGTGCCAGCAGCGTATGGGCGGGAAGCTCCTACAATGAGCAGTACTTC.